These 23 T cell receptor beta chains share one sample of origin, sequenced in a study of post-analysis software for immune sequencing data. Study findings and constraints: TRBV5-6, TRBV5-1 and TRBV20-1 belonged to a set of five TRBV segments that were more frequent in patients than controls.

Each TCR beta cDNA library carried unique molecular identifiers. TCRdb used MiXCR to reprocess the PCR reads, holding one entry per CDR3 protein. Of 800,000 to 950,000 distinct CDR3 sequences in the sample, about 53% were seen once. Antigens of these TCRs are unknown. Sequences were obtained from blood. The receptors come from a girl between 10 and 17 years old with multiple sclerosis.

This clonotype was picked up a small number of times. The chain links TRBV5-1 to TRBJ2-1; TRBD2 agrees at 13 bases. The germline gives CDR1 SGHRS, CDR2 YFSETQ. The CDR3 loop spans 14 amino acids. The V and J ends lost 7 bases and 7 bases, in that order; junction bases with no gene match: 5. The CDR3 bases are TGCGCCAGCCTCAGGACTAGCGGGAGTAATGAGCAGTTCTTC. Encoded protein: CASLRTSGSNEQFF.

The V gene is TRBV10-3, the J gene TRBJ2-7; D is possibly TRBD2 (7 bases). The CDR3 runs to 14 residues. CDR1 is ENHRY and CDR2 is SYGVKD in the germline V gene. V shed 8 bases and J shed 1 base, with 15 bases lying between them. CDR3: CAIAERDTSYEQYF. In nucleotides, the CDR3 is TGTGCCATCGCAGAGCGGGACACATCCTACGAGCAGTACTTC.

This clonotype turned up a few times. V usage is TRBV13 and J usage is TRBJ2-7; D unresolved. CDR1 is PRHDT, CDR2 FYEKMQ, per germline (reference sequence). The germline V and J ends were trimmed by 4 bases and 7 bases, with 11 bases remaining between them. The CDR3 consists of 12 residues. The CDR3 reads CASSSPELEQYF. CDR3 DNA sequence: TGTGCCAGCAGCTCACCGGAGTTAGAGCAGTACTTC.

The chain recombines TRBV20-1 with TRBJ2-3; D is perhaps TRBD1 (5 bases). This CDR3 region has 14 residues. V lost 3 bases to trimming and J lost 6 bases, with 16 bases between them. Germline CDR1 DFQATT, CDR2 SNEGSKA (reference sequence). The CDR3 reads CSARWQGRRDTQYF. The CDR3 nucleotides read TGCAGTGCTAGGTGGCAGGGTCGTCGGGATACGCAGTATTTT.

The chain carries TRBV7-9 and TRBJ2-2, with 8 nucleotides matching TRBD2. The CDR3 loop spans 15 amino acids. Germline V gives CDR1 SEHNR, CDR2 FQNEAQ (reference sequence). V shed 6 bases and J 9 bases; nucleotides not matched to a gene: 12. CDR3 sequence reads: CASSSTSVSIWELFF. The CDR3 region has the DNA TGTGCCAGCAGTTCGACTAGCGTGTCAATTTGGGAGCTGTTTTTT.

The chain has TRBV7-9 and TRBJ2-3; possible D gene TRBD2, 6 bases. The CDR3 sequence is 14 residues long. Germline V gene sequence: CDR1 SEHNR, CDR2 FQNEAQ (reference sequence). The V end lost 5 bases, the J end lost 10 bases, and 19 bases lay between the germline ends. The CDR3 loop reads CASSHRQLAWAQYF. DNA for the CDR3: TGTGCCAGCAGCCATCGCCAACTAGCCTGGGCGCAGTATTTT.

The V gene is TRBV7-2, the J gene TRBJ1-2; TRBD1 aligns across 7 bases. The trim removed 5 bases at V and 7 bases at J, leaving 10 bases unmatched. Germline-derived CDR1 and CDR2 are SGHTA and FQGNSA. There are 14 residues in the CDR3. This chain's CDR3 is CASSPRQGSGGYTF. The DNA for the CDR3 is TGTGCCAGCAGCCCACGACAGGGTTCGGGTGGCTACACCTTC.

This clonotype was picked up a small number of times. The CDR3 loop reads CSVQHNQPQHF. The DNA of the CDR3 is TGCAGTGTCCAGCACAATCAGCCCCAGCATTTT. V gene TRBV20-1 combines with J gene TRBJ1-5; D not resolved. The V and J ends lost 7 bases and 3 bases respectively, with 7 bases between them. Germline lookup yields CDR1 DFQATT and CDR2 SNEGSKA (reference sequence). This CDR3 has 11 residues.

This clonotype came up a few times. The rearrangement joins TRBV5-6 to TRBJ1-2; no firm D call. V lost 1 base and J lost 7, with 8 bases in between. This CDR3 comprises 12 residues. CDR1 and CDR2 from the germline V gene are SGHDT and YYEEEE. The CDR3 here is CASSLWRAGYTF. CDR3 sequence (DNA): TGTGCCAGCAGCTTGTGGCGGGCTGGCTACACCTTC.

This clonotype occurred a few times. The chain couples TRBV15 to TRBJ2-1; no definite D call. Germline V gives CDR1 LNHNV, CDR2 YYDKDF (reference sequence). The length of the CDR3 is 16 residues. With 0 bases removed from V and 0 bases from J, the gap between germline ends came to 9 bases. The CDR3 is CATSRDLASSYNEQFF. The CDR3, as DNA: TGTGCCACCAGCAGAGATCTGGCTAGCTCCTACAATGAGCAGTTCTTC.

This clonotype was found a few times. The V gene is TRBV9, the J gene TRBJ2-1; 13 bases line up with TRBD2. The CDR3 runs to 15 residues. In germline, CDR1 is SGDLS, CDR2 YYNGEE. J was trimmed by 8 bases and V by 0 bases; bases with no gene match: 2. The CDR3 loop reads CASSVGTSGSYEQFF. For the CDR3, the DNA is TGTGCCAGCAGCGTAGGGACTAGCGGGAGCTATGAGCAGTTCTTC.

This clonotype was recorded once. This chain connects TRBV7-2 to TRBJ2-5; 10 nucleotides line up with TRBD2. The V and J ends lost 5 bases and 1 base, in that order; junction bases with no gene match: 10. The CDR3 loop spans 17 amino acids. CDR1 SGHTA and CDR2 FQGNSA come from the germline V gene. This chain's CDR3 is CASSPVLAGYLQETQYF. CDR3 nucleotide sequence: TGTGCCAGCAGCCCGGTACTAGCGGGATACCTCCAAGAGACCCAGTACTTC. The entire variable domain, with the rest obtained from reference TRBV7-2 and TRBJ2-5, is as follows: GAGVSQSPSNKVTEKGKDVELRCDPISGHTALYWYRQSLGQGLEFLIYFQGNSAPDKSGLPSDRFSAERTGGSVSTLTIQRTQQEDSAVYLCASSPVLAGYLQETQYFGPGTRLLVL.

This rearrangement joins TRBV7-9 to TRBJ2-4, with 9 bases aligning to TRBD1. The end of the DNA is better explained by TRBJ2-7, so the J call may be wrong. CDR3 size: 13 residues. Germline CDR1 is SEHNR and CDR2 is FQNEAQ (reference sequence). CDR3 nucleotide sequence: TGTGCCAGCAGTCAACAGGGGGCAGCCGAGCAGTACTTC. Encoded protein: CASSQQGAAEQYF.

V and J are TRBV18 and TRBJ2-3, with D possibly TRBD1 on 5 matching bases. This CDR3 has 15 amino acids. CDR1 and CDR2 from the germline V gene are KGHSH and LQKENI. Trimming took 2 bases from V and 1 from J, leaving 10 bases between them. The chain's CDR3 is CASSPVSTGTDTQYF. Written as DNA, the CDR3 is TGTGCCAGCTCACCAGTATCGACAGGCACAGATACGCAGTATTTT.

This clonotype showed up just a few times. V gene TRBV7-2 combines with J gene TRBJ2-7, with D uncertain. The J call may be faulty, since TRBJ2-5 better matches the DNA end. In germline, CDR1 is SGHTA, CDR2 FQGNSA. The CDR3 extends over 13 amino acids. As DNA, the CDR3 is TGTGCCAGCAGCTTAATACTCAGGGAGACCCAGTACTTC. Translated, it gives CASSLILRETQYF.

This clonotype is a singleton in its sample. The chain is built from TRBV14 and TRBJ1-2; 7 bases match TRBD1. The germline V gene has CDR1 SGHDN and CDR2 FVKESK. V trimming: 1 base; J trimming: 4 bases; junction bases outside the gene matches: 12. This CDR3 comprises 17 residues. The CDR3 DNA is TGTGCCAGCAGCCAAGCCCCCGGGACAGCAACAATCTATGGCTACACCTTC. Translated: CASSQAPGTATIYGYTF.

The genes are TRBV6-5 and TRBJ2-7, with D possibly being TRBD2 (7 bases). The CDR3 length is 14 residues. Germline loops: CDR1 MNHEY, CDR2 SVGAGI. V lost 2 bases, J lost 0 bases, and 8 bases lay in between. DNA for the CDR3: TGTGCCAGCAGTTACGCGGGGGCCTCCTACGAGCAGTACTTC. This codes for CASSYAGASYEQYF.

The chain has TRBV27 and TRBJ2-1; D possibly corresponds to TRBD2 (5 bases). The CDR3 is made up of 17 amino acids. V was pared by 7 bases and J by 0 bases, with 19 bases between. CDR1 and CDR2 from the germline V gene are MNHEY and SMNVEV (reference sequence). The CDR3 here is CASNPLRGSSSYNEQFF. The CDR3 nucleotides read TGTGCCAGCAACCCGTTACGGGGTTCGTCCTCCTACAATGAGCAGTTCTTC.

The chain recombines TRBV21-1 with TRBJ2-7; TRBD1 is taken as the D call from the table, unchecked against the DNA. TRBV21-1 is a pseudogene. CDR3 length: 15 amino acids. The chain's CDR3 is CASSKALNRPHEQYF. The CDR3 DNA is TGTGCCAGCAGCAAAGCCTTGAACAGGCCCCACGAGCAGTACTTC.

This clonotype has a handful of counts. Germline is not matched at one junction end, which may reflect a read error. The rearrangement joins TRBV25-1 to TRBJ2-5, with 8 bases matching TRBD1. The germline V gene encodes CDR1 MGHDK and CDR2 SYGVNS. CDR3 length: 14 residues. The CDR3 DNA reads as TGTACCAGCAGCCAGGACAGGGACTTAGGGGAGCAGTACTTC. Translation gives CTSSQDRDLGEQYF.

The chain is built from TRBV6-1 and TRBJ1-4; tentative D call: TRBD1 (5 bases). Germline CDR1 and CDR2: MNHNS and SASEGT. Between the trimmed V and J ends, which lost 4 bases and 0 bases, there was a span of 9 bases. The CDR3 totals 15 residues. The CDR3 DNA reads TGTGCCAGCAGTGGGGGGTCGTCAACTAATGAAAAACTGTTTTTT. Translated, it gives CASSGGSSTNEKLFF.

This sequence joins TRBV3-1 and TRBJ2-7; D is undetermined. Germline V gene sequence: CDR1 LGHDT, CDR2 YNNKEL (reference sequence). V was trimmed by 6 bases and J by 7 bases, leaving 22 bases between them. The CDR3 loop spans 15 amino acids. CDR3 in amino acids: CASSHLGRLVREQYF. The DNA for the CDR3 is TGTGCCAGCAGTCATTTGGGCCGCTTGGTTCGGGAGCAGTACTTC.

This clonotype was observed a handful of times. The chain is built from TRBV11-2 and TRBJ1-2; 12 nucleotides line up with TRBD1. This CDR3 spans 18 amino acids. CDR1 is SGHAT and CDR2 is FQNNGV in the germline V gene. Losses at the gene ends were 0 bases for V and 4 bases for J; bases not matched to a gene: 9. In DNA form, the CDR3 reads TGTGCCAGCAGCTTAGATCTTGGGACAGGGGGCGCGGGCTATGGCTACACCTTC. This encodes CASSLDLGTGGAGYGYTF.